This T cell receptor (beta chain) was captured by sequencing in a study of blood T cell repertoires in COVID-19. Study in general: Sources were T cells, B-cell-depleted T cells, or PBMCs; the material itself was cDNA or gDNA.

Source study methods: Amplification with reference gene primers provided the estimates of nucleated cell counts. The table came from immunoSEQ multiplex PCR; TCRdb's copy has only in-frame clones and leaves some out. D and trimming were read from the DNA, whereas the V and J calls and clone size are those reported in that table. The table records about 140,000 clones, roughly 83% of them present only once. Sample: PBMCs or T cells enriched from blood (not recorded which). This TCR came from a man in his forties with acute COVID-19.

The CDR3 DNA reads TGTGCCAGCAGCTGGGACTGGGGGGGACAGGGTAGGGAAAAACTGTTTTTT. This sequence encodes CASSWDWGGQGREKLFF. The rearrangement uses TRBV28 and TRBJ1-4, with TRBD1 matching over 9 bases. The CDR3 sequence is 17 residues long. V lost 6 bases and J lost 8; bases outside the gene matches: 16. Germline loops: CDR1 MDHEN, CDR2 SYDVKM.